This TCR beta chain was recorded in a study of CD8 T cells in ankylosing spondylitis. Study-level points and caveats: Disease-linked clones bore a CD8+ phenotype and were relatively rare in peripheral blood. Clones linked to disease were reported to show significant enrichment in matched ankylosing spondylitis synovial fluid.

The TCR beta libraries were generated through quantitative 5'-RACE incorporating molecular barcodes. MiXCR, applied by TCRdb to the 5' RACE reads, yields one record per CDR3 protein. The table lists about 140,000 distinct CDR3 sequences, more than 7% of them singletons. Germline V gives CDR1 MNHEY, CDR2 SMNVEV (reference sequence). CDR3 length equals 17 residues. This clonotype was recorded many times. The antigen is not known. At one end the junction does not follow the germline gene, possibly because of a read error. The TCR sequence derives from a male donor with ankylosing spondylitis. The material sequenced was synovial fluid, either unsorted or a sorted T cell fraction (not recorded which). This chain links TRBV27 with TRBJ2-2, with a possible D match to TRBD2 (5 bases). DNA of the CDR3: TGTGCCAGCAGTATGTTTGGAGGCCGGACGAAAACCGGGGAGCTGTTTTTT. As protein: CASSMFGGRTKTGELFF.